A selection of T cell receptor beta chains follows, all from one sample in a study of vaccination and CD4 T cells after COVID-19. These TCRs are of unknown antigen specificity. TCRdb re-derived calls from the PCR reads in MiXCR, one entry per CDR3 protein. The table includes about 19,000 distinct CDR3 sequences, 60% to 70% detected once. Sequencing was performed on CD4+ T cells from blood, cultured in vitro. The receptors were gathered from a human donor who had recovered from COVID-19. Both conserved end residues are part of each CDR3. A D gene is named only where the DNA matches it firmly. The size field is filled for only some rows; it gives once, few, many or a size class.

D,size,V,J,DNA,CDR3
TRBD1,NA,TRBV27,TRBJ1-2,TGTGCCAGCAGGACAGGGTCAGGCGGCTACACCTTC,CASRTGSGGYTF
TRBD1,few,TRBV19,TRBJ2-1,TGTGCCAGTACCCCGCCAGGACAGGTCTCCTACAATGAGCAGTTCTTC,CASTPPGQVSYNEQFF
NA,NA,TRBV6-5,TRBJ1-2,TGTGCCAGCAGTTACTCGAGCAGGGTCGATGGCTACACCTTC,CASSYSSRVDGYTF
NA,NA,TRBV3-1,TRBJ2-5,TGTGCCAGCAGCCAAGCTTTTTGGAACGGCGAGACCCAGTACTTC,CASSQAFWNGETQYF
TRBD1,NA,TRBV19,TRBJ1-2,TGTGCCAGTAGTCCGGGGACAGCTAACTATGGCTACACCTTC,CASSPGTANYGYTF
TRBD2,NA,TRBV20-1,TRBJ2-2,TGCAGTGCTATCCGAGCGGGAGAGGGGGCCGGGGAGCTGTTTTTT,CSAIRAGEGAGELFF
NA,NA,TRBV28,TRBJ1-6,TGTGCCAGCAGTTTAATAGGGGATAATTCACCCCTCCACTTT,CASSLIGDNSPLHF
NA,few,TRBV7-2,TRBJ2-3,TGTGCCAGCAGTCTGGTGGGAGGCACAGATACGCAGTATTTT,CASSLVGGTDTQYF
TRBD1,NA,TRBV7-3,TRBJ2-2,TGTGCCAGCAGCGTCCGGACAGGGCCCAACACCGGGGAGCTGTTTTTT,CASSVRTGPNTGELFF
NA,NA,TRBV6-1,TRBJ1-5,TGTGCCAGCAGGGGGCAGGGAGGCAATCAGCCCCAGCATTTT,CASRGQGGNQPQHF
NA,once,TRBV24-1,TRBJ2-5,TGTGCCACCAGTGGTCCCCAGTGGGGCCAAGAGACCCAGTACTTC,CATSGPQWGQETQYF
NA,NA,TRBV19,TRBJ2-5,TGTGCCAGTAGTATTCAGGTACAAGAGACCCAGTACTTC,CASSIQVQETQYF
NA,few,TRBV6-5,TRBJ1-5,TGTGCCAGCAGTTACGCCAGCAGCTATAATCAGCCCCAGCATTTT,CASSYASSYNQPQHF
NA,few,TRBV28,TRBJ1-2,TGTGCCAGCACTCCACCCCTAGACAGCTATGGCTACACCTTC,CASTPPLDSYGYTF
TRBD2,NA,TRBV20-1,TRBJ2-1,TGCAGTGCTAGAGGCGGGAGGGCCTACAATGAGCAGTTCTTC,CSARGGRAYNEQFF
TRBD2,NA,TRBV20-1,TRBJ2-4,TGCAGTGCCGCAGCATGGCGGGGGTCAATAAACATTCAGTACTTC,CSAAAWRGSINIQYF
TRBD1,NA,TRBV6-5,TRBJ1-2,TGTGCCAGCAGTTACGGCGTGGGACAGTTCTATGGCTACACCTTC,CASSYGVGQFYGYTF
NA,NA,TRBV20-1,TRBJ2-5,TGCAGCGTCATCGGGTACCAAGAGACCCAGTACTTC,CSVIGYQETQYF
NA,NA,TRBV29-1,TRBJ2-3,TGCAGCACTGGTCCCGGGACTCGCACGGATACGCAGTATTTT,CSTGPGTRTDTQYF
NA,NA,TRBV28,TRBJ1-6,TGTGCCAGCAGTTCGCCCGACAGGCCCCTAAATTCACCCCTCCACTTT,CASSSPDRPLNSPLHF
TRBD1,few,TRBV7-2,TRBJ2-7,TGTGCCAGCAGCTTTAGGACAGGGGGCGACGAGCAGTACTTC,CASSFRTGGDEQYF
NA,NA,TRBV7-3,TRBJ2-7,TGTGCCAGCAGCTTGAACCCTGCGGGGAACTACGAGCAGTACTTC,CASSLNPAGNYEQYF
TRBD1,few,TRBV10-3,TRBJ1-5,TGTGCCATCGGTGACAGGGGGCAAAGTCAGCCCCAGCATTTT,CAIGDRGQSQPQHF
NA,few,TRBV7-6,TRBJ2-7,TGTGCCAGCAGCTTAGGGGCTAGCGACTCCTACGAGCAGTACTTC,CASSLGASDSYEQYF
NA,NA,TRBV28,TRBJ1-2,TGTGCCAGCAGTTTCACCTCCGGAGGTCTTAGCAGCTACACCTTC,CASSFTSGGLSSYTF
NA,few,TRBV7-8,TRBJ2-1,TGTGCCAGCAGCCCCCTCTGGAGTAGTACGGACAATGAGCAGTTCTTC,CASSPLWSSTDNEQFF
TRBD1,few,TRBV11-2,TRBJ1-1,TGTGCCAGCAGCCCGCAGACAGGGGCTTTCTTT,CASSPQTGAFF
TRBD2,NA,TRBV20-1,TRBJ2-5,TGCAGTGCTAGAGATCCAGCGGGGATCCAAGAGACCCAGTACTTC,CSARDPAGIQETQYF
NA,NA,TRBV7-6,TRBJ1-6,TGTGCCAGCAGCTGGGCCGATAATTCACCCCTCCACTTT,CASSWADNSPLHF
NA,NA,TRBV11-1,TRBJ1-6,TGTGCCAGCAGCCGGACTTCTGGTTCCTATAATTCACCCCTCCACTTT,CASSRTSGSYNSPLHF
NA,NA,TRBV19,TRBJ1-6,TGTGCCAGTAGTCTTACAGGGAATAATTCACCCCTCCACTTT,CASSLTGNNSPLHF
TRBD2,NA,TRBV18,TRBJ2-7,TGTGCCAGCGTAGCGGGAGAGGGGACGAAACAGTACTTC,CASVAGEGTKQYF
NA,NA,TRBV20-1,TRBJ2-5,TGCAGTGCTAGAGATTGGCAGGCTCAAGAGACCCAGTACTTC,CSARDWQAQETQYF
TRBD1,NA,TRBV20-1,TRBJ1-2,TGCAGTGCTCCGGACAGGGAAAACTATGGCTACACCTTC,CSAPDRENYGYTF
NA,NA,TRBV19,TRBJ1-5,TGTGCCAGTAGTACCCTCATAACAGGGCGCGATCAGCCCCAGCATTTT,CASSTLITGRDQPQHF
NA,once,TRBV6-2/TRBV6-3,TRBJ1-1,TGTGCCAGCAGGCGGACCCTATCGAACACTGAAGCTTTCTTT,CASRRTLSNTEAFF
NA,NA,TRBV15,TRBJ1-2,TGTGCCACCAGCAGAGATCAGGACCTCGGTGGCTACACCTTC,CATSRDQDLGGYTF
NA,few,TRBV7-2,TRBJ2-3,TGTGCCAGCAGCTTAGCGGGCCTCTTAGGAACAGATACGCAGTATTTT,CASSLAGLLGTDTQYF
NA,NA,TRBV5-1,TRBJ2-3,TGCGCCAGCAGCTCTTGGGCCGGGACGGTCCCCGGTACGCAGTATTTT,CASSSWAGTVPGTQYF
TRBD1,NA,TRBV19,TRBJ1-1,TGTGCCAGTAGTACGACAGGGGCCCTCACTGAAGCTTTCTTT,CASSTTGALTEAFF
NA,NA,TRBV20-1,TRBJ2-5,TGCAGTGCTAGAGATCCAGCGGCACAAGAGACCCAGTACTTC,CSARDPAAQETQYF
NA,NA,TRBV20-1,TRBJ2-3,TGCAGCGCTCCCTCTAGCACCGGGACAGATACGCAGTATTTT,CSAPSSTGTDTQYF
NA,NA,TRBV7-9,TRBJ2-5,TGTGCCAGCAGCTTTGGGGTGGAGACCCAGTACTTC,CASSFGVETQYF
TRBD2,NA,TRBV5-1,TRBJ2-6,TGCGCCAGCAGCTTCGCTCTAGCGGGTTCTGGGGCCAACGTCCTGACTTTC,CASSFALAGSGANVLTF
NA,NA,TRBV5-4,TRBJ1-2,TGTGCCAGCAGCCAATTCGGGGTCCTCTATGGCTACACCTTC,CASSQFGVLYGYTF
NA,NA,TRBV19,TRBJ2-1,TGTGCCACCAACCCAACCTATAACCTTTACAATGAGCAGTTCTTC,CATNPTYNLYNEQFF
NA,few,TRBV28,TRBJ1-5,TGTGCCAGCAGCATCGGGACCGGTGGCGGGCCCCAGCATTTT,CASSIGTGGGPQHF
NA,NA,TRBV10-3,TRBJ2-2,TGTGCCATCAAAGGCGGTTCGGACGAAAGTCCCGGGGAGCTGTTTTTT,CAIKGGSDESPGELFF
NA,NA,TRBV19,TRBJ1-2,TGTGCCAGTAGCCTAATGGGGTCCTATGGCTACACCTTC,CASSLMGSYGYTF
NA,NA,TRBV10-2,TRBJ2-3,TGCGCCAGCAGTGAGGTGGAAGCAGATACGCAGTATTTT,CASSEVEADTQYF
NA,few,TRBV20-1,TRBJ2-7,TGCAGTGCTAGAGCCGGCTTCGGCGGGGTACCCTACGAGCAGTACTTC,CSARAGFGGVPYEQYF
NA,NA,TRBV12-3/TRBV12-4,TRBJ1-5,TGTGCCAGCAGTCGGCCAGGGCCAAATCAGCCCCAGCATTTT,CASSRPGPNQPQHF
NA,NA,TRBV20-1,TRBJ1-1,TGCAGTGCTAGTCAACAAGCTATGAACACTGAAGCTTTCTTT,CSASQQAMNTEAFF
NA,once,TRBV7-2,TRBJ2-3,TGTGCCAGCAGCTTAGTAGGCAGAATAACAGATACGCAGTATTTT,CASSLVGRITDTQYF
TRBD1,NA,TRBV5-1,TRBJ1-2,TGCGCCAGCAGCTTGGGACAGGGACGCTCATATGGCTACACCTTC,CASSLGQGRSYGYTF
NA,NA,TRBV20-1,TRBJ2-2,TGCAGTGCTAAACAGCGGGACACCGGGGAGCTGTTTTTT,CSAKQRDTGELFF
NA,NA,TRBV19,TRBJ1-2,TGTGCCAGTAGTCGGGGCCTCCTCTATGGCTACACCTTC,CASSRGLLYGYTF
NA,few,TRBV7-2,TRBJ1-1,TGTGCCAGCATACCGACCGGGGGAATCGGTGAAGCTTTCTTT,CASIPTGGIGEAFF
TRBD1,few,TRBV20-1,TRBJ1-2,TGCAGTGCCGGACTTGGGGGGGACAGGGCGAACTATGGCTACACCTTC,CSAGLGGDRANYGYTF